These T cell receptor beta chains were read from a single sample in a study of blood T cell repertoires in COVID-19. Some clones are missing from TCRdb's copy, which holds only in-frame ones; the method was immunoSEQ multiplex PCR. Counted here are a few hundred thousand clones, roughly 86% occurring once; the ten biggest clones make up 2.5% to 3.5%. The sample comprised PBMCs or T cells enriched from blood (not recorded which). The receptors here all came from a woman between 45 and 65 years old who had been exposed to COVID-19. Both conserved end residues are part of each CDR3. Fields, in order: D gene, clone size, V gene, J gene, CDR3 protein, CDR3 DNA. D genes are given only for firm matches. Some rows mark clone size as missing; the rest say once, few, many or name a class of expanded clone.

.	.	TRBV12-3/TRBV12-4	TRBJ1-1	CASSFSTEAFF	TGTGCCAGCAGTTTTAGCACTGAAGCTTTCTTT
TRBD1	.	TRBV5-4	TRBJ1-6	CASSPGQDYNSPLHF	TGTGCCAGCAGCCCCGGACAGGACTATAATTCACCCCTCCACTTT
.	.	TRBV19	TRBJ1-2	CASSMEGVRANYGYTF	TGTGCCAGTAGTATGGAGGGCGTACGAGCTAACTATGGCTACACCTTC
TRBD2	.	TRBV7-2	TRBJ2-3	CASSPPGGAPTDTQYF	TGTGCCAGCAGTCCCCCGGGGGGGGCCCCTACAGATACGCAGTATTTT
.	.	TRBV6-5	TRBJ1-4	CASSRNRLEKLFF	TGTGCCAGCAGTCGTAACAGGCTAGAAAAACTGTTTTTT
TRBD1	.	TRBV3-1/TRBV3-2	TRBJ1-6	CASSQSGQGKGSPLHF	TGTGCCAGCAGCCAATCGGGACAGGGAAAGGGTTCACCCCTCCACTTT
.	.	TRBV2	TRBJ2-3	CASSELAGDTQYF	TGTGCCAGCAGTGAACTAGCAGGAGATACGCAGTATTTT
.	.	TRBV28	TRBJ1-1	CASSLARKNTEAFF	TGTGCCAGCAGTTTAGCCAGGAAAAACACTGAAGCTTTCTTT
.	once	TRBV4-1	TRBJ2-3	CASSQDHRTASTDTQYF	TGCGCCAGCAGCCAAGATCACAGAACCGCTAGCACAGATACGCAGTATTTT
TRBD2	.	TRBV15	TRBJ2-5	CATSRGKTSLKPQETQYF	TGTGCCACCAGCAGAGGCAAGACTAGCCTCAAGCCCCAAGAGACCCAGTACTTC
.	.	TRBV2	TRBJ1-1	CASSGGGVTEAFF	TGTGCCAGCAGCGGGGGGGGCGTCACTGAAGCTTTCTTT
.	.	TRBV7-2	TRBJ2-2	CASSLVVGPNTGELFF	TGTGCCAGCAGCTTAGTTGTTGGCCCGAACACCGGGGAGCTGTTTTTT
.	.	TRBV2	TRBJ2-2	CASILQLTGELFF	TGTGCCAGCATCCTTCAACTCACCGGGGAGCTGTTTTTT
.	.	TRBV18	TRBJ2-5	CASSPIPSRETQYF	TGTGCCAGCTCACCAATTCCGTCGAGGGAGACCCAGTACTTC
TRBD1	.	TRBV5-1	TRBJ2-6	CASSFLGQGGSGANVLTF	TGCGCCAGCAGCTTTCTGGGACAGGGAGGCTCTGGGGCCAACGTCCTGACTTTC
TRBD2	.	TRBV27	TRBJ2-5	CASSSGLAGTETQYF	TGTGCCAGCAGTTCGGGACTAGCGGGGACAGAGACCCAGTACTTC
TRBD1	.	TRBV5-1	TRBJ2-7	CASRLTGGDEQYF	TGCGCCAGCAGGCTGACAGGGGGCGACGAGCAGTACTTC
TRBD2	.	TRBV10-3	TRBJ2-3	CAIRISGGVTDTQYF	TGTGCCATCAGGATTAGCGGGGGCGTCACAGATACGCAGTATTTT
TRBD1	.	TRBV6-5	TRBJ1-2	CASSMTGNYGYTF	TGTGCCAGCAGTATGACAGGGAACTATGGCTACACCTTC
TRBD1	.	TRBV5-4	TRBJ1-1	CASKPQGASGTEAFF	TGTGCCAGCAAACCCCAGGGGGCATCTGGCACTGAAGCTTTCTTT
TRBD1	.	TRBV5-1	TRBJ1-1	CASSLGSGGFTTEAFF	TGCGCCAGCAGCTTGGGTTCAGGGGGCTTTACAACTGAAGCTTTCTTT
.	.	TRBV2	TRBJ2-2	CASSELGGDTGELFF	TGTGCCAGCAGTGAACTAGGAGGCGACACCGGGGAGCTGTTTTTT
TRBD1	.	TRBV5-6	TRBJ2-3	CASSPTGQGARDTQYF	TGTGCCAGCAGCCCAACAGGACAGGGGGCAAGAGATACGCAGTATTTT
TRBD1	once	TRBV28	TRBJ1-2	CASSFRRGQSGYTF	TGTGCCAGCAGTTTTCGCAGGGGGCAAAGTGGCTACACCTTC
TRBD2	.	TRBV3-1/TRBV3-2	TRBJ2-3	CASSQGGAGGLTDTQYF	TGTGCCAGCAGCCAAGGCGGAGCGGGGGGGCTCACAGATACGCAGTATTTT
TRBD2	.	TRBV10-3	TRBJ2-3	CAISEILAGATSTDTQYF	TGTGCCATCAGTGAAATACTAGCGGGGGCGACTAGCACAGATACGCAGTATTTT
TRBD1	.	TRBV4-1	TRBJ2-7	CASSEGPGTGGTEQYF	TGCGCCAGCAGCGAAGGCCCAGGGACAGGGGGGACCGAGCAGTACTTC
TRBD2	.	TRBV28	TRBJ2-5	CASLVRGGYETQYF	TGTGCCAGCCTTGTTCGGGGGGGCTATGAGACCCAGTACTTC
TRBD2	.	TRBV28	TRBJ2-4	CASSSPQRAGGQLEYF	TGTGCCAGCAGTTCTCCCCAACGGGCGGGGGGGCAATTGGAGTACTTC
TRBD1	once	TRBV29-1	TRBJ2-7	CSVQDRVTYEQYF	TGCAGCGTCCAGGACAGGGTAACCTACGAGCAGTACTTC
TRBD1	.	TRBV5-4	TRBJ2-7	CASSRPGQGYEQYF	TGTGCCAGCAGCCGGCCGGGACAGGGCTACGAGCAGTACTTC
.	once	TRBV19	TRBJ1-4	CASRGVDATNEKLFF	TGTGCCAGTAGGGGAGTGGACGCAACTAATGAAAAACTGTTTTTT
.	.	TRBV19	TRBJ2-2	CASRWEEAGELFF	TGTGCCAGCCGATGGGAGGAGGCCGGGGAGCTGTTTTTT
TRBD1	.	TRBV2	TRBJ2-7	CASSPNRGAGYEQYF	TGTGCCAGCAGTCCTAACAGGGGCGCCGGGTACGAGCAGTACTTC
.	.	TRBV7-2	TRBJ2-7	CASSLVSRAEQYF	TGTGCCAGCAGCTTAGTCTCCAGGGCCGAGCAGTACTTC
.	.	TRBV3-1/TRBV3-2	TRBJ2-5	CASSRAVGQETQYF	TGTGCCAGCAGCCGCGCGGTTGGGCAAGAGACCCAGTACTTC
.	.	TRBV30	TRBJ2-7	CAWSPGSYEQYF	TGTGCCTGGAGTCCGGGAAGCTACGAGCAGTACTTC
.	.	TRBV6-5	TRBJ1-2	CASRLNSRGIDGYTF	TGTGCCAGCAGACTTAATTCGAGGGGGATTGATGGCTACACCTTC
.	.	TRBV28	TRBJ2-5	CASSSTTGIRETQYF	TGTGCCAGCAGCTCGACAACAGGGATCCGAGAGACCCAGTACTTC
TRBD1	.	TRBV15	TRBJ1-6	CATSRVGTGTNSPLHF	TGTGCCACCAGCAGAGTAGGGACAGGGACCAATTCACCCCTCCACTTT
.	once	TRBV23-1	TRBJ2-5	CASSPPATQETQYF	TGCGCCAGCAGTCCCCCCGCCACTCAAGAGACCCAGTACTTC
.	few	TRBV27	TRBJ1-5	CASMEGTANQPQHF	TGTGCCAGCATGGAGGGCACAGCTAATCAGCCCCAGCATTTT
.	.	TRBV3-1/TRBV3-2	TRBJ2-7	CASSHDERAREQYF	TGTGCCAGCAGCCACGACGAGAGGGCGCGCGAGCAGTACTTC
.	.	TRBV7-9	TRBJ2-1	CASRGGVNEQFF	TGTGCCAGCAGAGGAGGGGTGAATGAGCAGTTCTTC
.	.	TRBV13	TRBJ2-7	CASSTSGSYEQYF	TGTGCCAGCAGCACGAGCGGATCCTACGAGCAGTACTTC
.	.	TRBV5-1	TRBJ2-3	CASSLSRGTDTQYF	TGCGCCAGCAGCTTGTCCCGGGGCACAGATACGCAGTATTTT
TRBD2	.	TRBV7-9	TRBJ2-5	CASSLARTSQETQYF	TGTGCCAGCAGCTTAGCCCGGACTAGCCAGGAGACCCAGTACTTC
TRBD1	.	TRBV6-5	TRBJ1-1	CASSYVGQGKNTEAFF	TGTGCCAGCAGTTATGTGGGACAGGGTAAGAACACTGAAGCTTTCTTT
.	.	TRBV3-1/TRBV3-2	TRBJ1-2	CASSQESYGYTF	TGTGCCAGCAGCCAAGAGAGCTATGGCTACACCTTC
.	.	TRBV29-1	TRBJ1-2	CSVGQNYGYTF	TGCAGCGTTGGGCAAAACTATGGCTACACCTTC
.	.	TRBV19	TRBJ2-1	CASTFPGEGEQFF	TGTGCCAGTACCTTCCCCGGTGAGGGTGAGCAGTTCTTC
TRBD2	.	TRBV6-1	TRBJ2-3	CASSESPGLGADTQYF	TGTGCCAGCAGTGAAAGTCCAGGACTAGGGGCAGATACGCAGTATTTT
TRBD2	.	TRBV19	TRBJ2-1	CASTLGPISGNSYNEQFF	TGTGCCAGTACTCTTGGTCCCATTAGCGGGAACTCCTACAATGAGCAGTTCTTC
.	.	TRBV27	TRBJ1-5	CASSLSQVGNQPQHF	TGTGCCAGCAGTTTATCCCAGGTGGGCAATCAGCCCCAGCATTTT
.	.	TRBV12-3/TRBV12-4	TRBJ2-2	CASSHNGGELFF	TGTGCCAGCAGCCATAACGGGGGGGAGCTGTTTTTT
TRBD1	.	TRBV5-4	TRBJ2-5	CASSSRQGAVETQYF	TGTGCCAGCAGCTCAAGACAGGGGGCAGTGGAGACCCAGTACTTC
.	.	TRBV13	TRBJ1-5	CASSFGGLNQPQHF	TGTGCCAGCAGCTTTGGGGGCCTCAATCAGCCCCAGCATTTT
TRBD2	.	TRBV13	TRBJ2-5	CASSLLAGEETQYF	TGTGCCAGCAGCTTACTAGCGGGGGAAGAGACCCAGTACTTC
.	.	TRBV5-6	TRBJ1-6	CASSGGAYNSPLHF	TGTGCCAGCAGCGGGGGGGCCTATAATTCACCCCTCCACTTT